This entry lists 22 T cell receptor beta chains sequenced from one sample in a study of tumor and adjacent non-tumor tissue in lung cancer. The library came from three nested PCR rounds adapted from ARM-PCR protocols. Each CDR3 protein gets one entry after TCRdb re-called the multiplex PCR reads with MiXCR. The table lists under 85,000 distinct CDR3 sequences, 76% of them singletons. The template was RNA from unsorted bulk tissue. This non-tumor lung sample came from over 3 cm beyond the tumor edge. Specimen: distant non-tumor lung tissue. These receptor sequences come from a man aged 65-85 years with non-small cell lung cancer.

Details on this clonotype: Since a much larger clone is just one base distant, this may be a read error. The V and J genes are TRBV30 and TRBJ1-5; D is undetermined. Germline CDR1 and CDR2: GTSNPN and SVGIG (reference sequence). CDR3 length equals 14 residues. The V end was cut by 0 bases, the J end by 3 bases, with 9 bases between. The CDR3 reads CAWSVPVDNQPQHF. The CDR3 nucleotides are TGTGCCTGGAGTGTACCCGTGGACAATCAGCCCCAGCATTTT.

The gene calls are TRBV29-1 and TRBJ2-5, with D unclear. This CDR3 has 16 amino acids. The germline CDR1 and CDR2 sequences are SQVTM and ANQGSEA. V was trimmed by 7 bases and J by 12 bases, leaving 33 bases between them. The CDR3 loop is CSAKPYLQTRQESKYF. The CDR3 region has the DNA TGCAGCGCCAAGCCCTACCTCCAGACACGTCAAGAGAGCAAGTACTTC.

Comment on this clonotype: A much larger clone sits a single nucleotide away, making a read error possible. The rearrangement links TRBV6-2 or TRBV6-3 to TRBJ1-1; no reliable D call. Per germline, CDR1 MNHEY and CDR2 SVGEGT. The CDR3 has 13 residues. CDR3 in amino acids: CTSSETLNTEAFF. DNA of the CDR3: TGTACCAGCAGTGAAACACTGAACACTGAAGCTTTCTTT.

This clonotype was detected only a few times. A much more abundant neighbour one base away suggests this may be a read error. The rearrangement joins TRBV6-5 to TRBJ2-2; TRBD1 matches 9 bases. Germline V lookup: CDR1 MNHEY, CDR2 SVGAGI. J gave up 7 bases and V 5 bases, and 5 bases lay outside the gene matches. This CDR3 contains 14 residues. The CDR3 DNA reads TGTGCCAGCAGTCGGACAGGGGTCATCGGGGAGCTGTTTTTT. Its protein is CASSRTGVIGELFF.

The table lists this clonotype with a count of one. This clone may be a read error of a much larger clone one base away. The chain carries TRBV12-3 or TRBV12-4 and TRBJ2-5; 9 nucleotides line up with TRBD1. This CDR3 contains 14 residues. CDR3 nucleotides: TGTGCCAGCAGTTCCACAGGGGGCTTGGGGACCCAGAACTTC. This codes for CASSSTGGLGTQNF.

The V gene is TRBV7-2, the J gene TRBJ2-3; D perhaps matches TRBD1 (5 bases). The germline V gene encodes CDR1 SGHTA and CDR2 FQGNSA. The CDR3 runs to 14 residues. V was shortened by 3 bases and J by 6 bases, with 13 bases between the two germline ends. CDR3 in DNA: TGTGCCAGCAGCTTTGTAGGGGTGCGGGATACGCAGTATTTT. It is translated as CASSFVGVRDTQYF.

This clonotype showed up just a few times. This sequence joins TRBV9 and TRBJ1-1; TRBD1 might be the D (5 bases). This CDR3 is built from 18 residues. From germline, CDR1 is SGDLS and CDR2 YYNGEE. The ends were cut back, 3 bases at V and 1 base at J, with 22 bases in the middle. The chain's CDR3 is CASSGAPLGASGNTEAFF. For the CDR3, the DNA is TGTGCCAGCAGCGGAGCCCCCTTAGGGGCTAGTGGGAACACTGAAGCTTTCTTT.

Remarks on this clonotype: A much more abundant neighbour one base away suggests this may be a read error. V gene TRBV30 combines with J gene TRBJ1-2, with TRBD1 as a possible D gene (5 bases). This CDR3 has 12 amino acids. Trimming removed 3 bases from V and 8 bases from J, with 13 bases in between. Germline V lookup: CDR1 GTSNPN, CDR2 SVGIG (reference sequence). CDR3 protein: CAWSLKGIGYTF. CDR3 DNA: TGTGCCTGGAGCTTGAAGGGGATCGGCTACACCTTC.

Details on this clonotype: An end of the junction does not agree with germline; a read error may underlie this. The V call is TRBV6-5, the J call TRBJ2-1; 9 bases are shared with TRBD1. There are 15 residues in the CDR3. Germline V gene lookup returns CDR1 MNHEY and CDR2 SVGAGI. CDR3 sequence reads: CSSRNGQGNYNEQFF. The DNA for the CDR3 is TGTTCCAGCAGGAACGGACAGGGGAACTACAATGAGCAGTTCTTC.

Concerning this clonotype itself: A much bigger clone sits one base away, suggesting this may be a read error. This chain joins TRBV28 and TRBJ2-3, with a tentative D call TRBD2 (6 bases). The germline V and J ends were trimmed by 3 bases and 8 bases, with 15 bases remaining between them. The germline CDR1 and CDR2 sequences are MDHEN and SYDVKM. The CDR3 sequence is 14 residues long. The CDR3 coding sequence is TGTGCCAGCAGTTTTGCGGGGTCACAAGGTACGCAGTATTTT. Its protein is CASSFAGSQGTQYF.

This clonotype occurred a few times. This may stem from a read error, because a much larger clone lies one nucleotide away. V gene TRBV10-2 combines with J gene TRBJ2-2; weak D call: TRBD1 (6 bases). The CDR3 is 15 amino acids. Between the trimmed V and J ends, which lost 2 bases and 2 bases, there was a span of 9 bases. Germline V CDR1 and CDR2: WSHSY, SAAADI. The CDR3 protein is CASSEGQINTGELFF. The CDR3 DNA reads TGCGCCAGCAGTGAGGGACAGATTAACACCGGGGAGCTGTTTTTT.

On this clonotype: Its ends do not fully match the called genes, so a read error is possible. The chain employs TRBV7-8 and TRBJ1-1, with a tentative D call TRBD1 (6 bases). Germline V CDR1 and CDR2: SGHVS, FQNEAQ. The CDR3 runs 15 residues. The CDR3 DNA reads as TGTGCTAGCAGCTTGGCCTGGACAGACTGCTCCGAAGCTTTCTTT. Translating gives CASSLAWTDCSEAFF.

Points on this clonotype: An end of the junction does not agree with germline; a read error may underlie this. The chain links TRBV29-1 to TRBJ2-4; D is perhaps TRBD1 (6 bases). The CDR3 runs 11 residues. CDR1 SQVTM and CDR2 ANQGSEA come from the germline V gene. The CDR3 DNA reads as TGCAGTCTTGAAGGGGGAAACATACAGTACTTC. Translated: CSLEGGNIQYF.

This clonotype was seen only once. Since no conserved phenylalanine or tryptophan closes the CDR3, a read error is the likely cause. J is TRBJ2-7 and V is TRBV12-3 or TRBV12-4; weak D call: TRBD1 (5 bases). The CDR3 extends over 14 amino acids. Trimming left V 3 bases short and J 0 bases short, with 9 bases between. The CDR3 loop reads CASSFDSISYEQYI. The CDR3 nucleotides are TGTGCCAGCAGTTTTGACAGTATCTCCTACGAGCAGTACATA.

Details on this clonotype: A much larger clone sits a single nucleotide away, making a read error possible. The V and J genes are TRBV13 and TRBJ2-6, with unresolved D. The CDR3 length is 21 residues. Germline lookup yields CDR1 PRHDT and CDR2 FYEKMQ (reference sequence). Trimming left V 4 bases short and J 0 bases short, with 25 bases between. The CDR3 DNA reads as TGTGCCAGCAGCTCCCCGAATCAAATTAAGACGCCTAGCTCTGGGGCCAACGTCCTGACTTTC. It encodes CASSSPNQIKTPSSGANVLTF.

The chain joins TRBV5-5 to TRBJ1-1, with D maybe TRBD1 (5 bases). V lost 6 bases and J lost 2, with 14 bases in between. The germline gives CDR1 SGHKS, CDR2 YYEKEE (reference sequence). The CDR3 runs to 14 residues. The chain's CDR3 is CASNPDMTNTEAFF. CDR3 nucleotides: TGTGCCAGCAACCCGGACATGACAAACACTGAAGCTTTCTTT.

This clonotype has just a few counts. Possible read error: a much larger clone is one base away. The rearrangement uses TRBV24-1 and TRBJ2-3; tentative D call: TRBD1 (5 bases). The CDR3 has 16 amino acids. Trimming took off 3 bases at V and 2 bases at J, with 14 bases between the two ends. From germline, CDR1 is KGHDR and CDR2 SFDVKD. The CDR3 protein is CATSDPRTRNTDTQYF. The CDR3, as DNA: TGTGCCACCAGTGATCCCAGGACAAGGAACACAGATACGCAGTATTTT.

This clonotype has more than one count but fewer than ten. A much larger clone lies a single base off, so this may be a read error. This rearrangement joins TRBV29-1 to TRBJ2-2; no reliable D call. The V gene's germline CDR1 is SQVTM and CDR2 ANQGSEA. V lost 5 bases and J 1 base, leaving 8 bases between the germline ends. The CDR3 is 13 residues long. DNA of the CDR3: TGCAGCGTTATCGGCGGGAACACCGGGGAGCTGTTTTTT. This gives the protein CSVIGGNTGELFF.

The sample holds many counts of this clonotype. J is TRBJ2-7 and V is TRBV6-1; no clear D. Per the germline V gene, CDR1 is MNHNS and CDR2 is SASEGT. This CDR3 is built from 12 residues. The V end lost 3 bases, the J end lost 4 bases, and 7 bases lay between the germline ends. In DNA, the CDR3 is TGTGCCAGCAGTGAGTTAGGATACGAGCAGTACTTC. Its translation: CASSELGYEQYF.

J is TRBJ1-2 and V is TRBV29-1; perhaps TRBD1 as D (5 bases). This CDR3 spans 16 amino acids. Between the trimmed V and J ends, which lost 4 bases and 6 bases, there was a span of 24 bases. Germline V gives CDR1 SQVTM, CDR2 ANQGSEA. The CDR3 coding sequence is TGCAGCGTTGTCTACTATCAATCCTCGGGGGAAGATGGCTACACCTTC. The encoded protein is CSVVYYQSSGEDGYTF.

The rearrangement joins TRBV28 to TRBJ2-5; D gene uncertain. The ends were cut back, 2 bases at V and 1 base at J, with 11 bases in the middle. Germline V lookup: CDR1 MDHEN, CDR2 SYDVKM. The CDR3 consists of 15 residues. DNA for the CDR3: TGTGCCAGCAGTTTAACTAACGTTAGCCAAGAGACCCAGTACTTC. As protein: CASSLTNVSQETQYF.

A note on this clonotype: Lacking the conserved final phenylalanine or tryptophan, this CDR3 likely reflects a read error. The rearrangement joins TRBV12-3 or TRBV12-4 to TRBJ2-1; no reliable D call. This CDR3 is 13 amino acids long. The CDR3 nucleotides read TGTGCCAGCAATTTAAGTCCTGGGATTGAGCAGTTCATC. Protein sequence: CASNLSPGIEQFI.